This TCR beta chain was captured by sequencing in a study of metastatic and nonmetastatic thyroid tumors. Turning to the study itself: Repertoire comparisons spanned blood and tumor or nodule tissue from malignant and benign thyroid patients. Findings of the study overall: In blood and tumor, TCR beta diversity was reportedly significantly higher in malignant thyroid tumors than in benign nodules.

This CDR3 comprises 16 residues. Germline-derived CDR1 and CDR2 are LNHNV and YYDKDF (reference sequence). Trimming removed 5 bases at V and 2 bases at J, with 16 bases between. This clone has at least ten counts. Its target is unknown. TCRdb reprocessed the PCR reads using MiXCR. The table records about 30,000 clones, 25% to 35% of them present only once. All patients were untreated before thyroid surgery. Sequencing was carried out using blood. The sequence came from a female donor with papillary thyroid cancer or a benign thyroid nodule (not recorded which). Some clones in this sample may be carry-over from other donors' samples. The rearrangement uses TRBV15 and TRBJ2-1, with D perhaps matching TRBD2 (6 bases). CDR3: CATSLGGPVAYNEQFF. The CDR3 region has the DNA TGTGCCACCAGCCTCGGGGGACCTGTGGCCTACAATGAGCAGTTCTTC.